The entry that follows covers one TCR beta chain sequence. The antigen is undetermined. The CDR3 loop spans 14 amino acids. V dropped 3 bases and J dropped 3 bases, with 14 bases sitting between them. Per germline, CDR1 DFQATT and CDR2 SNEGSKA (reference sequence). This sample is part of a study of T-cell memory formation after mild COVID-19. Study at large: The TCR clusters were mostly specific to one donor. Regarding the study as a whole: Pre-infection memory showed some responding clones, and this suggested that cross-reactive memory joined. Contracting clones from day 15 to 85 showed balanced CD4/CD8; later expanders favored CD4+.

TCRdb reprocessed the 5' RACE reads with MiXCR, giving one entry per CDR3 protein. The data show 150,000 to 200,000 distinct CDR3 sequences, with roughly 18% seen just once and 3.5% to 5% held by the top ten. The clonotype comes from a man aged 18 to 29 who had mild COVID-19 (a few samples of this study predate the infection). Cell type and time point are not known. V usage is TRBV20-1 and J usage is TRBJ1-1; tentative D call: TRBD1 (5 bases). The sequenced sample consisted of PBMCs or a T cell subset sorted from them (not recorded which). The CDR3 here is CSARGQGGYTEAFF. CDR3 DNA sequence: TGCAGTGCTAGGGGGCAGGGCGGGTACACTGAAGCTTTCTTT.